Detailed here is one TCR beta chain. The authors' processing: Counts of nucleated cells, estimated from reference gene primer amplification, were obtained. Libraries were prepared by immunoSEQ multiplex PCR; TCRdb keeps only in-frame clonotypes and omits some of them. The V and J calls and the clone size are those of that table, but D and trimming were determined from the DNA. In the table there are hundreds of thousands of clones, approximately 90% of which are singletons. V was clipped by 1 base and J by 5 bases; unmatched bases: 2. The CDR3 length is 15 residues. Per the germline V gene, CDR1 is SGHTA and CDR2 is FQGNSA. This sample stems from a study of blood T cell repertoires in COVID-19.

This TCR was sampled from a woman in her 30s with COVID-19, enrolled during active disease. Sequencing was done on a sample of peripheral blood. V and J are TRBV7-2 and TRBJ1-6; 7 bases align to TRBD1. Written as DNA, the CDR3 is TGTGCCAGCAGCTTAGGACAGGGCCATAATTCACCCCTCCACTTT. Its protein is CASSLGQGHNSPLHF.